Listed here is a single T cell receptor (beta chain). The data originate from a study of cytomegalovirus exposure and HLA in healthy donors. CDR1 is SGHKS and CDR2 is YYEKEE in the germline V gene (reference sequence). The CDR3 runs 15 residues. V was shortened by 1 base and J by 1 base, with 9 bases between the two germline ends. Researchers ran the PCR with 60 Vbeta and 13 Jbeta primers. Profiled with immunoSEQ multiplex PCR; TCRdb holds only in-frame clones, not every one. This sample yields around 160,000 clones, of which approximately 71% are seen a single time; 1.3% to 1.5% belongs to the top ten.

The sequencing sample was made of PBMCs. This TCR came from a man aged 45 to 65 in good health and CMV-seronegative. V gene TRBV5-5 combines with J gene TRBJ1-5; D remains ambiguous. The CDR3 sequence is CASSLKSESNQPQHF. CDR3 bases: TGTGCCAGCAGCTTGAAATCTGAGAGCAATCAGCCCCAGCATTTT.